These T cell receptor beta chains were read from a single sample in a study. Each CDR3 protein gets one entry after TCRdb re-called the RT-PCR reads with MiXCR. Among about 680,000 distinct CDR3 sequences listed, 14% were seen once. The sequencing input was memory CD4+ T cells from blood. All receptors come from a female donor in good health, serving as a healthy control. Each CDR3 is given with its conserved first and last residue. Fields, in order: J gene, V gene, D gene, clone size, CDR3 DNA, CDR3 protein. A D gene is named only where the DNA matches it firmly. Size values are once, few and many counts, or a class for expanded clones, and some rows have none.

>TRBJ2-1|TRBV20-1|-|many
TGCAGTGCTAGCCCTAGTTACGACAATGAGCAGTTCTTC
CSASPSYDNEQFF
>TRBJ2-3|TRBV9|-|many
TGTGCCAGCAGCGCTTTCGAGGGAAGGGCAGATACGCAGTATTTT
CASSAFEGRADTQYF
>TRBJ1-3|TRBV27|-|-
TGTGCCAGCGGGCCGGCTGGAAACACCATATATTTT
CASGPAGNTIYF
>TRBJ2-7|TRBV6-2/TRBV6-3|TRBD2|many
TGTGCCAGCAGCCGAACGCGGGGGAGCTCCTACGAGCAGTACTTC
CASSRTRGSSYEQYF
>TRBJ2-5|TRBV12-5|-|few
TGTGCTAGTGGTACACGAGAGACCCAGTACTTC
CASGTRETQYF
>TRBJ2-2|TRBV5-5|-|many
TGTGCCAGCAGCTTGCAGTTCACCGGGGAGCTGTTTTTT
CASSLQFTGELFF
>TRBJ1-3|TRBV11-2|-|-
TGTGCCAGCAGCTCCTCCCCAACTGGAAACACCATATATTTT
CASSSSPTGNTIYF
>TRBJ2-5|TRBV6-5|-|few
TGTGCCAGCAGTTACTCGGAGGGGTTCGAGACCCAGTACTTC
CASSYSEGFETQYF
>TRBJ1-2|TRBV2|-|few
TGTGCCAGCAGTGCCGTTACAGGGTATGGCTACACCTTC
CASSAVTGYGYTF
>TRBJ2-3|TRBV7-2|-|many
TGTGCCAGCAGCCGCAACCAGGGGGGTACGCAGTATTTT
CASSRNQGGTQYF
>TRBJ2-7|TRBV10-3|TRBD2|many
TGTGCCATCACCGAAGGACTAGCGGGAGTTCTCGAGCAGTACTTC
CAITEGLAGVLEQYF
>TRBJ2-2|TRBV7-2|TRBD2|few
TGTGCCAGCAGCCCCCAGCGGGAGGAGCTGTTTTTT
CASSPQREELFF
>TRBJ2-2|TRBV20-1|-|many
TGCAGTGCTAGTGTCTATGTTGGCGGGGAGCTGTTTTTT
CSASVYVGGELFF
>TRBJ2-1|TRBV7-2|TRBD2|-
TGTGCCAGCAGCTTTTTTGGCGGGAGCCCAGATGAGCAGTTCTTC
CASSFFGGSPDEQFF
>TRBJ1-2|TRBV6-5|-|few
TGTGCCAGCATTCCAGGGGTGGGGGCCTATGGCTACACCTTC
CASIPGVGAYGYTF
>TRBJ1-2|TRBV11-2|TRBD1|many
TGTGCCAGCAGCCCACGGGACAGGGAGGGCTATGGCTACACCTTC
CASSPRDREGYGYTF
>TRBJ2-3|TRBV15|TRBD2|few
TGTGCCACCAGCAGTCCTTCCCCTTGGGGCGGGAGTAACCCAGATACGCAGTATTTT
CATSSPSPWGGSNPDTQYF